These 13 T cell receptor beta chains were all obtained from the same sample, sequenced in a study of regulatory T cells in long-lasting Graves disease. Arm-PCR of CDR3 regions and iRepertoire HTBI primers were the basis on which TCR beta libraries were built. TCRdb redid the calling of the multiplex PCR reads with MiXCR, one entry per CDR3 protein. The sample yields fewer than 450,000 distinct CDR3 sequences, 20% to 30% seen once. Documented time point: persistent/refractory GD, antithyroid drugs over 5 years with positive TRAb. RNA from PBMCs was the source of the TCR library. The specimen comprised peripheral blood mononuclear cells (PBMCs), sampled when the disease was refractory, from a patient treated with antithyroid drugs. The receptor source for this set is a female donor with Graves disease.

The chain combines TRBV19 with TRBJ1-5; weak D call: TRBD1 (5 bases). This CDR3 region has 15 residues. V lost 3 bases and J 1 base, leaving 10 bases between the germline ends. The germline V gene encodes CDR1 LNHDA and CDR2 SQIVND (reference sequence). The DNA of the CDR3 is TGTGCCAGTAGTATCCGTGGGGGGAGCAATCAGCCCCAGCATTTT. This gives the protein CASSIRGGSNQPQHF.

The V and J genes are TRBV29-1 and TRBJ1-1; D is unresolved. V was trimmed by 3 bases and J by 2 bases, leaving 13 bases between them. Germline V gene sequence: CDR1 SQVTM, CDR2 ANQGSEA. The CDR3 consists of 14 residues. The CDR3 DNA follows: TGCAGCGTTGAGTGGAGGCAGAAAAACACTGAAGCTTTCTTT. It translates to CSVEWRQKNTEAFF.

The CDR3 region has the DNA TGTGCCAGCTCACAGGGTGTTAGCAATCAGCCCCAGCATTTT. It codes for CASSQGVSNQPQHF. The chain carries TRBV18 and TRBJ1-5; D uncertain. V lost 4 bases and J lost 0, with 7 bases in between. The CDR3 is 14 amino acids. Germline V gene data show CDR1 as KGHSH and CDR2 as LQKENI.

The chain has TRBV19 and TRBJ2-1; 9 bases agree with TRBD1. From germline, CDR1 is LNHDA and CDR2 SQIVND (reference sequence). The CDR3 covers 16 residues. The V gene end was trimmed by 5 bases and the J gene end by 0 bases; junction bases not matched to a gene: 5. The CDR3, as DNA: TGTGCCAGTAGTGGTAGGACAGGGGCCTCCTACAATGAGCAGTTCTTC. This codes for CASSGRTGASYNEQFF. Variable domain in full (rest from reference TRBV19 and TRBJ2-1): DGGITQSPKYLFRKEGQNVTLSCEQNLNHDAMYWYRQDPGQGLRLIYYSQIVNDFQKGDIAEGYSVSREKKESFPLTVTSAQKNPTAFYLCASSGRTGASYNEQFFGPGTRLTVL.

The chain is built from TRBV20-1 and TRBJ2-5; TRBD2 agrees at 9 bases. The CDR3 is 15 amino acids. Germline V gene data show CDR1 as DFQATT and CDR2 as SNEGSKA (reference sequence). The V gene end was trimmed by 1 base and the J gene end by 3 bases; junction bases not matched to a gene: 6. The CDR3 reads CSARGLAVIKETQYF. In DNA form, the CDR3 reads TGCAGTGCTAGAGGACTAGCGGTTATTAAAGAGACCCAGTACTTC.

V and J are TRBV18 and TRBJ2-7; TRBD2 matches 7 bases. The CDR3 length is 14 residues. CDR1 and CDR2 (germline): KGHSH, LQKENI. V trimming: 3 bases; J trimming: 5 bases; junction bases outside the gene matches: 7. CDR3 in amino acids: CASSPSGGKDEQYF. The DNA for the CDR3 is TGTGCCAGCTCACCTTCGGGGGGAAAGGACGAGCAGTACTTC.

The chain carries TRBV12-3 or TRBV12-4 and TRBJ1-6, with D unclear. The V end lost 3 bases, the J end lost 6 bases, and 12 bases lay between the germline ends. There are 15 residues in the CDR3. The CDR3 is CASSLGGHGNSPLHF. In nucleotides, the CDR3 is TGTGCCAGCAGTTTGGGAGGGCACGGTAATTCACCCCTCCACTTT.

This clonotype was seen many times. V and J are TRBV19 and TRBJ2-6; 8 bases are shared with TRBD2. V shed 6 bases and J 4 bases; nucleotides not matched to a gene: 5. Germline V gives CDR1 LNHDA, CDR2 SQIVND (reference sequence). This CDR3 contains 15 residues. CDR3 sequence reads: CASRVAGSGANVLTF. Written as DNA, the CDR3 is TGTGCCAGTAGGGTAGCGGGATCCGGGGCCAACGTCCTGACTTTC.

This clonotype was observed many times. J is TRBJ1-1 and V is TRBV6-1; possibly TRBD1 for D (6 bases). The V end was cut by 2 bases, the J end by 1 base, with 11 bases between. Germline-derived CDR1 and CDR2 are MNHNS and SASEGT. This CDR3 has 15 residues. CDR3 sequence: CASSEIDRRNTEAFF. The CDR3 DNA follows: TGTGCCAGCAGTGAAATTGACAGGCGGAACACTGAAGCTTTCTTT.

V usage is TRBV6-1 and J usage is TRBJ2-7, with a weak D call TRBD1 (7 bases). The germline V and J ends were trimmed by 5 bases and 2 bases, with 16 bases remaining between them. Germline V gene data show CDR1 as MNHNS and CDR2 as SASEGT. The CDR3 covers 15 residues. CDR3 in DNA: TGTGCCAGCAGTTATAGCGGACAGGCCACCTACGAGCAGTACTTC. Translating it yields CASSYSGQATYEQYF.

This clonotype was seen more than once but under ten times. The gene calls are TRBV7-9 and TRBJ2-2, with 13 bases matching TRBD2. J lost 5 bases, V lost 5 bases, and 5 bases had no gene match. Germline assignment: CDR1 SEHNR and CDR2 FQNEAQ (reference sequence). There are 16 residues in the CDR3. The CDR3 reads CASSRLAGGNTGELFF. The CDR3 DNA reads TGTGCCAGCAGCCGACTAGCGGGAGGAAATACCGGGGAGCTGTTTTTT.

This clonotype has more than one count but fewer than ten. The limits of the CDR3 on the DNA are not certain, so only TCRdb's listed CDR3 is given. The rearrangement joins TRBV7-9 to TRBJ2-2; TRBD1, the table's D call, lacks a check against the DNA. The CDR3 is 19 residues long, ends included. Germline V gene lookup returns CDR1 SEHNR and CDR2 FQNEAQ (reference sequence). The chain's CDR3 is CASSSYRDRGFRRAGELFF.

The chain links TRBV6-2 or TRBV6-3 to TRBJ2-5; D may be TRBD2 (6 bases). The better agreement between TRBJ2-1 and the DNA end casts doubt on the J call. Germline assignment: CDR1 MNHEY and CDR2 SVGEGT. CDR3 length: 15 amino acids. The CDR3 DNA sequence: TGTGCCAGCAGTTACGGCGGGATAGGGAACAATGAGCAGTTCTTC. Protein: CASSYGGIGNNEQFF.